This T cell receptor beta chain was recovered during a study of identical twins listed by TCRdb under 2016. As for the study more broadly: The study deep-sequenced TCR alpha and beta repertoires from monozygotic twins, unrelated adults of various ages and cord blood to test whether fetal clonotypes persist. To rule out contamination, the twin experiments were replicated at different times with different library preparation protocols.

Library preparation employed 5' RACE. Reads for this sample came from an Illumina HiSeq 2000. A universal primer binding site was added through template switching, and the final cDNA carried a unique molecular identifier so that TCR cDNA molecules could be counted accurately. Specific primers in the conserved constant-segment region were used to synthesize first-strand cDNA for TCR alpha and beta chains. To control for contamination, every cDNA library was double barcoded, receiving both a SMART-Mk sample barcode and Illumina barcodes. TruSeq adapter sequences along with Illumina sample barcodes were introduced in two successive PCR steps. Sequencing of the TCR alpha and beta cDNA libraries was done on the Illumina HiSeq platform using custom primers. As for the original processing: Unique molecular identifiers were extracted from raw reads with MiGEC, and CDR3 positions were determined with MiXCR. For each individual, recombination models were inferred using an EM algorithm with the repgenHMM and IGoR tools. The tcR package in R was used for shared clonotype analysis, with sharing normalized by the product of cloneset sizes. To study raw recombination free of thymic and clonal selection effects, out-of-frame nonproductive sequences were analyzed. The public reads were reprocessed in TCRdb via fastp at Q25 and MiXCR, keeping in-frame beta chains. Each entry merges the rows of one CDR3 protein and shows their most common DNA and genes. TCRdb, not the authors, supplied the V and J calls. The sample table contains 150,000 or so distinct CDR3 sequences; only one count was recorded for roughly 3.2% of them. More than 7% of the sample belongs to the ten largest clones.

At least ten counts were recorded for this clonotype. Its antigen is currently not known. The input lacks base qualities; no much larger clone sits a single base away. Taken from the germline V gene, the CDR1 and CDR2 loops are SGHRS and YFSETQ. There are 16 amino acids in the CDR3, from cysteine to phenylalanine inclusive. The CDR3 DNA has 48 bases and is translated from base 1. V and J are trimmed by 5 bases and 5 bases, and the gene matches miss 12 bases of the junction. What the research found in general, with its limitations: Because the same donors could not be followed over many years, the conclusions relied on cross-sectional statistical analysis. Abundant cord blood beta clonotypes had fewer insertions, young adult naive repertoires showed a similar but weaker trend, and memory repertoires showed no such trend. Excess twin sharing in beta out-of-frame sequences was weaker because fewer shared sequences lowered the signal-to-noise ratio. Recombination models systematically underestimated out-of-frame TCR alpha sharing in monozygotic twins but agreed with sharing between unrelated individuals. Zero-insertion analyses could be partly confounded by invariant T cells such as MAIT and iNKT, though diverse VJ usage argued against such confounding for most clonotypes. Compared with coincidental sharing between unrelated individuals, an excess of low generation-probability sequences was observed among out-of-frame TCR alpha sequences shared between twins.

Only healthy Caucasian donors were included. Miltenyi CD45RO+ enrichment and human naive T-cell isolation kits were used to isolate memory (CD45RO+) and naive T cells from PBMC. The chain is made from TRBV5-1 and TRBJ2-5, with 10 bases matching TRBD1. The sequence derives from a man aged 18 to 29 in good health. The source material was memory T cells sorted from blood. The sample's cell subset or site label is to be understood as: CD45RO+ enriched T cells. The CDR3 here reads CASRPIDRGPRETQYF. The DNA is as follows: TGCGCCAGCAGACCGATCGACAGGGGGCCTAGGGAGACCCAGTACTTC.